This record covers a single T cell receptor beta chain. What it recognizes is unknown. The sample is drawn from a study of cytomegalovirus exposure and HLA in healthy donors. General observations from the study: Reports described diagnosis of cytomegalovirus status by the classifier as highly specific and sensitive. Generally TCR sequences proved uncommon, though certain public TCRs appeared in numerous donors.

TCRdb's copy holds only in-frame clones and misses some; the assay was immunoSEQ multiplex PCR. The sample lists roughly 330,000 clones; roughly 87% were seen once. Specimen: PBMCs. The receptor comes from a woman aged 25 to 39 in good health and CMV-seropositive.

The DNA for the CDR3 is TGCGCCAGCCGCCAGGAGGAAGATACGCAGTATTTT. Encoded protein: CASRQEEDTQYF. The chain is built from TRBV5-1 and TRBJ2-3; D may be TRBD2 (5 bases). This CDR3 is built from 12 residues. Trimming stripped 7 bases from V and 5 bases from J, with 11 bases between. The V gene's germline CDR1 is SGHRS and CDR2 YFSETQ.